Shown below are 26 T cell receptor beta chains from a single sample sequenced in a study of blood T cell repertoires in COVID-19. The data were produced by immunoSEQ multiplex PCR, yet TCRdb's version contains in-frame clones alone and is incomplete. The sample includes 200,000 to 300,000 clones, approximately 91% of them seen just once. The sample comprised peripheral blood. Source of these receptors: a man under 40 with COVID-19, enrolled during active disease.

The gene calls are TRBV5-5 and TRBJ1-1; no firm D call. CDR3 length equals 16 residues. Germline CDR1 is SGHKS and CDR2 is YYEKEE (reference sequence). The V end lost 0 bases, the J end lost 4 bases, and 16 bases lay between the germline ends. The CDR3 protein is CASSLEGPGRSTEAFF. DNA of the CDR3: TGTGCCAGCAGCTTGGAGGGTCCGGGAAGAAGCACTGAAGCTTTCTTT.

CDR3 in DNA: TGTGCCAGCAGTTTACACTCACAGGGGGCCACTGAAGCTTTCTTT. Translating gives CASSLHSQGATEAFF. The chain employs TRBV28 and TRBJ1-1, with 9 bases lining up with TRBD1. CDR3 length: 15 residues. The V and J ends lost 2 bases and 4 bases, in that order; junction bases with no gene match: 5. Germline V gene lookup returns CDR1 MDHEN and CDR2 SYDVKM. Full variable domain (remainder filled in from reference TRBV28 and TRBJ1-1): DVKVTQSSRYLVKRTGEKVFLECVQDMDHENMFWYRQDPGLGLRLIYFSYDVKMKEKGDIPEGYSVSREKKERFSLILESASTNQTSMYLCASSLHSQGATEAFFGQGTRLTVV.

The rearrangement uses TRBV10-3 and TRBJ2-7; TRBD1 aligns across 9 bases. The CDR3 is 14 amino acids. V was pared by 5 bases and J by 7 bases, with 9 bases of the junction left unmatched. CDR1 ENHRY and CDR2 SYGVKD come from the germline V gene. CDR3 nucleotides: TGTGCCATCAGTCAACAGGGGGCGCCGGGAGAGCAGTACTTC. Its protein product is CAISQQGAPGEQYF.

The chain is built from TRBV3-1 (or the pseudogene TRBV3-2) and TRBJ2-2, with a weak D call TRBD1 (6 bases). The V end was cut by 1 base, the J end by 6 bases, with 9 bases between. The CDR3 is 14 amino acids. Germline assignment: CDR1 LGHDT and CDR2 YNNKEL (reference sequence). CDR3 sequence reads: CASSQADRPGELFF. The CDR3 DNA reads TGTGCCAGCAGCCAAGCCGACAGGCCCGGGGAGCTGTTTTTT.

This clone occurred once. The rearrangement uses TRBV5-4 and TRBJ1-2; 7 bases match TRBD1. The length of the CDR3 is 15 residues. Losses at the gene ends were 0 bases for V and 5 bases for J; bases not matched to a gene: 7. The V gene's germline CDR1 is SGHNT and CDR2 YYREEE (reference sequence). The CDR3 reads CASSLVSAGGYGYTF. The CDR3, as DNA: TGTGCCAGCAGCTTGGTTTCTGCAGGGGGTTATGGCTACACCTTC.

In its sample, this clone was seen a few times. The J gene is TRBJ1-2, the V gene TRBV18; D is unclear. There are 16 residues in the CDR3. Trimming took off 0 bases at V and 1 base at J, with 12 bases between the two ends. Per the germline V gene, CDR1 is KGHSH and CDR2 is LQKENI. CDR3 residues: CASSPPARADNYGYTF. CDR3 nucleotides: TGTGCCAGCTCACCACCAGCGAGGGCCGATAACTATGGCTACACCTTC.

The chain combines TRBV11-1 with TRBJ1-1; TRBD1 is a possible D gene (6 bases). Germline V gene lookup returns CDR1 SGHAT and CDR2 FQDESV (reference sequence). CDR3 length equals 15 residues. Trimming removed 5 bases from V and 5 bases from J, with 18 bases in between. In nucleotides, the CDR3 is TGTGCCAGCAGCCAAGGACAGTCTGACCGGACTGAAGCTTTCTTT. It codes for CASSQGQSDRTEAFF.

The chain is built from TRBV6-2 or TRBV6-3 and TRBJ2-3; unclear D gene. Germline CDR1 and CDR2: MNHEY and SVGEGT. V lost 4 bases, J lost 0 bases, and 11 bases lay in between. CDR3 length equals 15 residues. CDR3 amino acids: CASSWARLSTDTQYF. As DNA, the CDR3 is TGTGCCAGCAGTTGGGCTCGCTTAAGCACAGATACGCAGTATTTT.

This clone appeared a single time. The same CDR3 also results from other DNA sequences found in this sample. The CDR3 coding sequence is TGCGCCAGCAGCCACACTTTTGGCTACACCTTC. This codes for CASSHTFGYTF. The V gene is TRBV4-1, the J gene TRBJ1-2; the D is unclear. This CDR3 contains 11 residues. Trimming stripped 3 bases from V and 7 bases from J, with 6 bases between. Germline V gene sequence: CDR1 MGHRA, CDR2 YSYEKL.

The V call is TRBV7-6, the J call TRBJ1-5; possibly TRBD1 for D (6 bases). Germline CDR1 and CDR2: SGHVS and FNYEAQ. The germline V and J ends were trimmed by 0 bases and 4 bases, with 10 bases remaining between them. The CDR3 has 15 amino acids. The CDR3 sequence: CASSLAAGANQPQHF. CDR3 DNA sequence: TGTGCCAGCAGCTTAGCGGCGGGGGCGAATCAGCCCCAGCATTTT.

V is TRBV4-1 and J is TRBJ2-5, with 9 bases matching TRBD2. The CDR3 consists of 18 residues. Trimming at V came to 0 bases and at J to 5 bases, leaving 13 bases not matched to a gene. The germline gives CDR1 MGHRA, CDR2 YSYEKL. CDR3 in DNA: TGCGCCAGCAGCCAAGATCAGCTGGGCGGGGGGGTCTCGGAGACCCAGTACTTC. Translation: CASSQDQLGGGVSETQYF.

Only one count was recorded for this clone. The chain couples TRBV4-1 to TRBJ2-7, with 9 bases fitting TRBD1. J lost 5 bases, V lost 3 bases, and 8 bases had no gene match. Per germline, CDR1 MGHRA and CDR2 YSYEKL. The CDR3 contains 15 residues. CDR3 protein: CASSHGDREFHEQYF. Written as DNA, the CDR3 is TGCGCCAGCAGCCATGGGGACAGGGAATTCCACGAGCAGTACTTC.

A single count supports this clone. V and J are TRBV11-3 and TRBJ2-3; 8 nucleotides agree with TRBD2. Looked up from germline, CDR1 is SGHNT and CDR2 is YENEEA. Germline trimming cut 1 base from V and 1 base from J; bases unmatched to any gene: 7. There are 17 residues in the CDR3. As DNA, the CDR3 is TGTGCCAGCAGCTTAGGGGCCTGGCGGGGGGGCACAGATACGCAGTATTTT. Its protein is CASSLGAWRGGTDTQYF.

This rearrangement joins TRBV5-1 to TRBJ2-1, with 8 bases matching TRBD1. The junction had 14 bases not matched to a gene; V was cut back by 4 bases and J by 8 bases. Germline V gene data show CDR1 as SGHRS and CDR2 as YFSETQ. This CDR3 is built from 16 residues. The CDR3 reads CASSQAKTGGFHEQFF. CDR3 nucleotide sequence: TGCGCCAGCAGCCAAGCCAAAACAGGGGGGTTCCATGAGCAGTTCTTC.

In DNA, the CDR3 is TGTGCCAGCTCACCAGGCCGAAACTATGGCTACACCTTC. Translated: CASSPGRNYGYTF. The chain uses TRBV18 and TRBJ1-2, with D unresolved. V was clipped by 2 bases and J by 2 bases, with 6 bases between them. The CDR3 is 13 residues long. Germline V gene lookup returns CDR1 KGHSH and CDR2 LQKENI.

This chain links TRBV5-6 with TRBJ1-2, with TRBD1 matching over 8 bases. Germline assignment: CDR1 SGHDT and CDR2 YYEEEE. There are 17 residues in the CDR3. With 4 bases clipped from V and 2 bases from J, the junction kept 13 bases outside the gene matches. The CDR3, as DNA: TGTGCCAGCAGCGAACTCGGCCGGACAGGGAGGAACTATGGCTACACCTTC. As protein: CASSELGRTGRNYGYTF. Complete variable domain (other parts from reference TRBV5-6 and TRBJ1-2): DAGVTQSPTHLIKTRGQQVTLRCSPKSGHDTVSWYQQALGQGPQFIFQYYEEEERQRGNFPDRFSGHQFPNYSSELNVNALLLGDSALYLCASSELGRTGRNYGYTFGSGTRLTVV.

The chain carries TRBV12-3 or TRBV12-4 and TRBJ2-3; D not resolved. V was shortened by 6 bases and J by 6 bases, with 10 bases between the two germline ends. The CDR3 runs 12 residues. The CDR3 loop reads CASRHTEDTQYF. CDR3 nucleotide sequence: TGTGCCAGCAGGCATACAGAGGATACGCAGTATTTT.

The rearrangement links TRBV7-7 to TRBJ2-5; TRBD1 is a possible D gene (6 bases). There are 17 residues in the CDR3. CDR1 is SSHAT and CDR2 is FNYEAQ in the germline V gene (reference sequence). V was cut by 5 bases and J by 5 bases, with 24 bases left in between. The CDR3 is CASSPIRELGGSETQYF. Here the CDR3 DNA reads TGTGCCAGCAGCCCAATCAGGGAGTTAGGGGGATCGGAGACCCAGTACTTC.

This sequence joins TRBV15 and TRBJ2-3, with 8 bases aligning to TRBD1. The CDR3 extends over 17 amino acids. J was trimmed by 4 bases and V by 2 bases; bases with no gene match: 11. Germline loops: CDR1 LNHNV, CDR2 YYDKDF (reference sequence). Written as DNA, the CDR3 is TGTGCCACCAGCAGAAAACTCACAGGGGGATGGTCAGATACGCAGTATTTT. The encoded protein is CATSRKLTGGWSDTQYF.

Only one count was recorded for this clone. In the same sample, other DNA sequences code for this CDR3. The chain has TRBV10-1 and TRBJ1-1; D is possibly TRBD1 (5 bases). CDR1 and CDR2 from the germline V gene are WNHNN and SYGVQD (reference sequence). With 2 bases removed from V and 1 base from J, the gap between germline ends came to 8 bases. The CDR3 spans 14 residues. The CDR3 DNA reads as TGCGCCAGCAGTGAGGGGCAGGGGAACACTGAAGCTTTCTTT. Translating it yields CASSEGQGNTEAFF.

This chain links TRBV19 with TRBJ1-2; TRBD1 matches at 10 bases. This CDR3 has 16 residues. Unmatched junction bases numbered 6, after V lost 5 bases and J lost 0 bases. Germline CDR1 reads LNHDA; CDR2 reads SQIVND (reference sequence). CDR3 protein: CASSLTGGTANYGYTF. CDR3 nucleotide sequence: TGTGCCAGTAGTTTGACAGGGGGCACCGCTAACTATGGCTACACCTTC. Full variable domain (rest looked up from reference TRBV19 and TRBJ1-2): DGGITQSPKYLFRKEGQNVTLSCEQNLNHDAMYWYRQDPGQGLRLIYYSQIVNDFQKGDIAEGYSVSREKKESFPLTVTSAQKNPTAFYLCASSLTGGTANYGYTFGSGTRLTVV.

This chain links TRBV12-3 or TRBV12-4 with TRBJ1-2, with D tentatively TRBD1 (5 bases). CDR3 length: 13 amino acids. The germline V and J ends were trimmed by 3 bases and 4 bases, with 9 bases remaining between them. This CDR3 is CASSFYRSYGYTF. The CDR3 bases are TGTGCCAGCAGTTTCTACAGGAGCTATGGCTACACCTTC.

This chain links TRBV7-3 with TRBJ2-1; D is uncertain. Trimming stripped 5 bases from V and 8 bases from J, with 10 bases between. The CDR3 runs to 12 residues. In germline, CDR1 is SGHTA, CDR2 FQGTGA. The DNA for the CDR3 is TGTGCCAGCAGCGAAAAAGCCCATGAGCAGTTCTTC. This gives the protein CASSEKAHEQFF. The full variable domain, with the rest looked up from reference TRBV7-3 and TRBJ2-1, is GAGVSQTPSNKVTEKGKYVELRCDPISGHTALYWYRQSLGQGPEFLIYFQGTGAADDSGLPNDRFFAVRPEGSVSTLKIQRTERGDSAVYLCASSEKAHEQFFGPGTRLTVL.

V and J are TRBV6-6 and TRBJ1-2, with D possibly being TRBD1 (6 bases). The CDR3 contains 15 residues. The germline V gene encodes CDR1 MNHNY and CDR2 SVGAGI (reference sequence). V was trimmed by 5 bases and J by 7 bases, leaving 20 bases between them. The CDR3 DNA is TGTGCCAGCAGTCCCGAACTTACAGGGATCTCTGGCTACACCTTC. Translated: CASSPELTGISGYTF.

The CDR3 sequence is CASSQESGGNQPQHF. The DNA for the CDR3 is TGCGCCAGCAGCCAAGAATCGGGGGGAAATCAGCCCCAGCATTTT. The chain employs TRBV4-1 and TRBJ1-5, with a tentative D call TRBD1 (5 bases). V was clipped by 0 bases and J by 4 bases, with 10 bases between them. The germline V gene encodes CDR1 MGHRA and CDR2 YSYEKL. The CDR3 runs 15 residues.

The chain is built from TRBV6-8 and TRBJ1-5; D remains ambiguous. Trimming removed 11 bases at V and 0 bases at J, with 17 bases between. Germline V gives CDR1 MNHGY, CDR2 SAAAGT. This CDR3 has 15 amino acids. CDR3 amino acids: CAEYLTRPSNQPQHF. CDR3 in DNA: TGTGCCGAATACTTGACGAGGCCTAGCAATCAGCCCCAGCATTTT.